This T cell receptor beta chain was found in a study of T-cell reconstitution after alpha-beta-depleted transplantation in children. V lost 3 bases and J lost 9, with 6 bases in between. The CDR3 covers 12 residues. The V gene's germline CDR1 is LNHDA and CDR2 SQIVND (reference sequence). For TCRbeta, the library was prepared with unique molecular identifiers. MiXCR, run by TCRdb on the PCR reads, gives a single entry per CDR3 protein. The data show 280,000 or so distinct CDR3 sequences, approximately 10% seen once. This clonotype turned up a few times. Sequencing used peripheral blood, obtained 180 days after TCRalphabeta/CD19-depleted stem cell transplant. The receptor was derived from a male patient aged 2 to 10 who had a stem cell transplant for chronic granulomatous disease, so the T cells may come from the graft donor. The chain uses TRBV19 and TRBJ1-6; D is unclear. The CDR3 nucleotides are TGTGCCAGTAGTATGGGAGTTTCACCCCTCCACTTT. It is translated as CASSMGVSPLHF.